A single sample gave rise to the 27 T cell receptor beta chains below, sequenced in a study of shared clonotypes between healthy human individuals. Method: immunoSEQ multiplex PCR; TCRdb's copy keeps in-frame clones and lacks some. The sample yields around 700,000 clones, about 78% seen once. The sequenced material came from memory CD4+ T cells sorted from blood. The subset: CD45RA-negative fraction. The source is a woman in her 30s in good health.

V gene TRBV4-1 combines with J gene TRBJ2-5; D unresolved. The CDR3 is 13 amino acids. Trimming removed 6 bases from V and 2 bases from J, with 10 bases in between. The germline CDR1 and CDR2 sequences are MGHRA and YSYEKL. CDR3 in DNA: TGCGCCAGCAGTCAATCCATACAAGAGACCCAGTACTTC. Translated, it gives CASSQSIQETQYF.

CDR3 in amino acids: CASSEQRGLTYGYTF. The CDR3, as DNA: TGTGCCAGCAGTGAGCAGAGGGGGCTCACCTATGGCTACACCTTC. The rearrangement uses TRBV2 and TRBJ1-2, with 7 positions matching TRBD1. Germline V lookup: CDR1 SNHLY, CDR2 FYNNEI. V was pared by 3 bases and J by 4 bases, with 8 bases of the junction left unmatched. This CDR3 has 15 amino acids.

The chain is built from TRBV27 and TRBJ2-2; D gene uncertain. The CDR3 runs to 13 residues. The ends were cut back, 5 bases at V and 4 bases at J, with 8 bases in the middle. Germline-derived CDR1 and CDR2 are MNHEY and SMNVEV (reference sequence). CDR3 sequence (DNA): TGTGCCAGCAGTAACCCGAGCACCGGGGAGCTGTTTTTT. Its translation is CASSNPSTGELFF.

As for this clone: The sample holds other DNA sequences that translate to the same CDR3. The CDR3 reads CASSPRTGDTGELFF. CDR3 DNA: TGTGCCAGCTCACCCCGGACAGGGGACACCGGGGAGCTGTTTTTT. This chain connects TRBV18 to TRBJ2-2, with 9 bases aligning to TRBD1. V lost 3 bases to trimming and J lost 3 bases; unmatched junction nucleotides: 2. CDR3 size: 15 residues. In germline, CDR1 is KGHSH, CDR2 LQKENI.

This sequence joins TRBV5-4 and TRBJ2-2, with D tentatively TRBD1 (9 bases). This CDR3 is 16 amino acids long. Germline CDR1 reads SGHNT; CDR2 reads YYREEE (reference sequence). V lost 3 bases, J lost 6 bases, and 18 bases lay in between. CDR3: CASSSGGDRAAGELFF. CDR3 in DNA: TGTGCCAGCAGCTCGGGGGGGGACAGGGCGGCCGGGGAGCTGTTTTTT. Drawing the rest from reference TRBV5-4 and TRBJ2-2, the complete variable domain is ETGVTQSPTHLIKTRGQQVTLRCSSQSGHNTVSWYQQALGQGPQFIFQYYREEENGRGNFPPRFSGLQFPNYSSELNVNALELDDSALYLCASSSGGDRAAGELFFGEGSRLTVL.

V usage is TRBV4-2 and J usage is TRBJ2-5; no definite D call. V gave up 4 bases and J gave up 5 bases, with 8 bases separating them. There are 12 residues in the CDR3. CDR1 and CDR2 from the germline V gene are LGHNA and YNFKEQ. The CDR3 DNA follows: TGTGCCAGCAGCCCAGTTGGGGAGACCCAGTACTTC. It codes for CASSPVGETQYF.

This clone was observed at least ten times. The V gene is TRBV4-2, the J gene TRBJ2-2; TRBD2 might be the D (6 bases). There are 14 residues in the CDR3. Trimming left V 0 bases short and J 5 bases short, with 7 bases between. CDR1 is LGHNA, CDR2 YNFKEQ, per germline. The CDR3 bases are TGTGCCAGCAGCCAAGAACTAGCTACCGGGGAGCTGTTTTTT. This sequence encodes CASSQELATGELFF.

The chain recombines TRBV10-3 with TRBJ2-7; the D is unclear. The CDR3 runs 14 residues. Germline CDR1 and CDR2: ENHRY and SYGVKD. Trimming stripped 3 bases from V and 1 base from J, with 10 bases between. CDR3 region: CAISEQLGSYEQYF. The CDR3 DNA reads TGTGCCATCAGTGAACAGTTGGGATCCTACGAGCAGTACTTC.

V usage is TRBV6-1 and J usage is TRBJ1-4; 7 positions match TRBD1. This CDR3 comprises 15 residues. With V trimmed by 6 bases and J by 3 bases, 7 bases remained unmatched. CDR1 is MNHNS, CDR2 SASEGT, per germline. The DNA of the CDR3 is TGTGCCAGCAGCGACCAAACAGGGGCTAATGAAAAACTGTTTTTT. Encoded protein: CASSDQTGANEKLFF.

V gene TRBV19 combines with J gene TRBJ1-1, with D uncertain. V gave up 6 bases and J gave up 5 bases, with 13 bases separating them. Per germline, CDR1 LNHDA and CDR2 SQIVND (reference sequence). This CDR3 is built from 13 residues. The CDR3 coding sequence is TGTGCCAGTAGGTCAGGCGGCGATACTGAAGCTTTCTTT. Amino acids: CASRSGGDTEAFF.

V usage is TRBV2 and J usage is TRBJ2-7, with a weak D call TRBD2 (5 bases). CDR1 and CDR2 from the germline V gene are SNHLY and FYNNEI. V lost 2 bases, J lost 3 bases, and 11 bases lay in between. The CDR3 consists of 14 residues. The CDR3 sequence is CASSELASVYEQYF. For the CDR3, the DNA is TGTGCCAGCAGTGAACTAGCCAGCGTCTACGAGCAGTACTTC.

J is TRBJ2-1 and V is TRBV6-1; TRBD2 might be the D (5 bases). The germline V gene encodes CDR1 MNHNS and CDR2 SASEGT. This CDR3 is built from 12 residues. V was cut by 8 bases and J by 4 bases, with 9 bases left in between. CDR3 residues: CASCSEYNEQFF. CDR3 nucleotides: TGTGCCAGCTGTAGCGAGTACAATGAGCAGTTCTTC.

As DNA, the CDR3 is TGTGCCAGCAGTCCCCCCCAGGGGGTAAGCTCCTACGAGCAGTACTTC. It codes for CASSPPQGVSSYEQYF. The chain employs TRBV27 and TRBJ2-7; 7 bases agree with TRBD1. The CDR3 consists of 16 residues. V was clipped by 5 bases and J by 0 bases; unmatched bases: 10. Germline V gives CDR1 MNHEY, CDR2 SMNVEV (reference sequence).

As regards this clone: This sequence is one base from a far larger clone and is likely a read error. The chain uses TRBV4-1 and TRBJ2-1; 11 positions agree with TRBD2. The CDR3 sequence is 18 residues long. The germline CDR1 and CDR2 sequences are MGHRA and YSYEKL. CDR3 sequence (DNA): TGCACCAGCAGCCACGTCGATATGGGACTAGCGGCCTACAATGAGCAGTTCTTC. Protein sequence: CTSSHVDMGLAAYNEQFF.

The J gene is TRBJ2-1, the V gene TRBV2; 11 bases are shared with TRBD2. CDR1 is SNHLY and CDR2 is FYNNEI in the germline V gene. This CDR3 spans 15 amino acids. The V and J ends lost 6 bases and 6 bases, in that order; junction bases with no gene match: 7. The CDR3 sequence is CASSELAGASNEQFF. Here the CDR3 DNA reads TGTGCCAGCAGCGAACTAGCGGGGGCTAGCAATGAGCAGTTCTTC. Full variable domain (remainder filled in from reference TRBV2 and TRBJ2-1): EPEVTQTPSHQVTQMGQEVILRCVPISNHLYFYWYRQILGQKVEFLVSFYNNEISEKSEIFDDQFSVERPDGSNFTLKIRSTKLEDSAMYFCASSELAGASNEQFFGPGTRLTVL.

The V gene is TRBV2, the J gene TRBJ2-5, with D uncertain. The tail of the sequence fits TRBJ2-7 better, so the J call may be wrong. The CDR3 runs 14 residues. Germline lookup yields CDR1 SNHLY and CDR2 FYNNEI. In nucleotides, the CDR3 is TGTGCCAGCAGTGAATTGGGTTCGCTCTACGAGCAGTACTTC. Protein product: CASSELGSLYEQYF.

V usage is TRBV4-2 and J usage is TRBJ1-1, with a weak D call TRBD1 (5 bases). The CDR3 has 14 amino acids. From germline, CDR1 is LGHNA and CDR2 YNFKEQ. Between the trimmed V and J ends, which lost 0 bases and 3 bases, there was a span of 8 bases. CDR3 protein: CASSQDSRDTEAFF. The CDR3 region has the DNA TGTGCCAGCAGCCAAGATAGCAGGGACACTGAAGCTTTCTTT.

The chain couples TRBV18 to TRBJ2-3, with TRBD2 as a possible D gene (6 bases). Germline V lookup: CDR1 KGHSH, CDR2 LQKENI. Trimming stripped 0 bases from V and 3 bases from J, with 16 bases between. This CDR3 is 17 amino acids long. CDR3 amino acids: CASSPPILPGGTDTQYF. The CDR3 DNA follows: TGTGCCAGCTCACCACCTATACTACCCGGAGGGACAGATACGCAGTATTTT.

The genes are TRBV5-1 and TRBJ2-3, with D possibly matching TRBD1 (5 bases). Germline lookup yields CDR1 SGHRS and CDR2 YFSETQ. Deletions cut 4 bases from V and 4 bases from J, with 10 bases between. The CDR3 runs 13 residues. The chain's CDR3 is CASSLRVPDTQYF. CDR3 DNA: TGCGCCAGCAGCCTCAGGGTCCCAGATACGCAGTATTTT.

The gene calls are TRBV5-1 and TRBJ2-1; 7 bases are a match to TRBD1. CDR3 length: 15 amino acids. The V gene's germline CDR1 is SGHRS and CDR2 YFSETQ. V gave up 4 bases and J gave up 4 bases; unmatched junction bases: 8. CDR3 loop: CASSADRVEYNEQFF. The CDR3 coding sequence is TGCGCCAGCAGCGCCGACAGGGTTGAGTACAATGAGCAGTTCTTC.

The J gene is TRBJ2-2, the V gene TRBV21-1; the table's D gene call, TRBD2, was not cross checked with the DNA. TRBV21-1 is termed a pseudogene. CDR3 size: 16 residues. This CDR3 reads CASSIRLAGFTGELFF. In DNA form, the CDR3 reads TGTGCCAGCAGCATCAGACTAGCGGGATTCACCGGGGAGCTGTTTTTT.

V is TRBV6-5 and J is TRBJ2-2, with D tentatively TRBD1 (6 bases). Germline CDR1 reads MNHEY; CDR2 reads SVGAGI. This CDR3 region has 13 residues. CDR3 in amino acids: CATQGIGTGELFF. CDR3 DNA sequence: TGTGCAACCCAGGGGATAGGCACCGGGGAGCTGTTTTTT.

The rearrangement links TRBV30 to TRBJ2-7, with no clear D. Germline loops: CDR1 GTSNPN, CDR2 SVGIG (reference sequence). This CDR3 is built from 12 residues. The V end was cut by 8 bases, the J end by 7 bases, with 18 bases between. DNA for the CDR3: TGTGCCACTGCCGTATGGTCTGCGGAGCAGTACTTC. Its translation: CATAVWSAEQYF.

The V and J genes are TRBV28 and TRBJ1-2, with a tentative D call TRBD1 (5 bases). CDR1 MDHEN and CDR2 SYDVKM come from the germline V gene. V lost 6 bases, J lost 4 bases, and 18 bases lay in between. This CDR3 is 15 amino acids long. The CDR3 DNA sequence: TGTGCCAGCAGCACTCTCGGGTCAGGGAGCTATGGCTACACCTTC. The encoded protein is CASSTLGSGSYGYTF.

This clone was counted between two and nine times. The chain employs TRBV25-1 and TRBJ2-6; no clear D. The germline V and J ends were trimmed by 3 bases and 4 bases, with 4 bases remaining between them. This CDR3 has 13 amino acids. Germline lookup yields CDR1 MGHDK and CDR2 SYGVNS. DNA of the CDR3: TGTGCCAGCAGTGAGGGCGGGGCCAACGTCCTGACTTTC. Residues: CASSEGGANVLTF.

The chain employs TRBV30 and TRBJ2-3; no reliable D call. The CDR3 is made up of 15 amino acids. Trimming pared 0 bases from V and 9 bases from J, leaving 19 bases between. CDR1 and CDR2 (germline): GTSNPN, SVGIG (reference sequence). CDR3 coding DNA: TGTGCCTGGAGTGTACGTCCTCAATTATCAGGCACGCAGTATTTT. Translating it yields CAWSVRPQLSGTQYF.

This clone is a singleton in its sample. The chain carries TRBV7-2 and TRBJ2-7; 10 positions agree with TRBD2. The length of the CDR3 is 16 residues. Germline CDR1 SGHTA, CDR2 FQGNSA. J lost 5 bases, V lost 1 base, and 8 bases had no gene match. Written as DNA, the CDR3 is TGTGCCAGCAGCTTAGTCCCTCTAGCGGGAGTGGACGAGCAGTACTTC. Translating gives CASSLVPLAGVDEQYF.